This T cell receptor beta chain derives from a study of cytomegalovirus exposure and HLA in healthy donors. V was clipped by 5 bases and J by 5 bases; unmatched bases: 6. This CDR3 contains 14 residues. Germline V gene sequence: CDR1 MNHEY, CDR2 SMNVEV (reference sequence). General study points: In a later analysis, common viral pathogens appeared linked to several of the most significant clusters. A likely sequencing artifact accounted for one observed cluster of highly shared sequence variants. More than 150 TCR beta chains were listed as cytomegalovirus-associated.

Both 60 Vbeta primers and 13 Jbeta primers went into the PCR. The table came from immunoSEQ multiplex PCR; TCRdb's copy has only in-frame clones and leaves some out. In the table there are fewer than 150,000 clones, about 70% of which are singletons. Note on this clone: Its antigen is not identified.

These donors, healthy bone marrow donors, were studied. The rearrangement links TRBV27 to TRBJ1-2, with TRBD1 matching 9 bases. The specimen sequenced was PBMCs. This TCR was recovered from a man aged 18-30 years in good health and CMV-seronegative. CDR3 sequence (DNA): TGTGCCAGCAGTCCCCGGGGACAGGGATATGGCTACACCTTC. It translates to CASSPRGQGYGYTF.